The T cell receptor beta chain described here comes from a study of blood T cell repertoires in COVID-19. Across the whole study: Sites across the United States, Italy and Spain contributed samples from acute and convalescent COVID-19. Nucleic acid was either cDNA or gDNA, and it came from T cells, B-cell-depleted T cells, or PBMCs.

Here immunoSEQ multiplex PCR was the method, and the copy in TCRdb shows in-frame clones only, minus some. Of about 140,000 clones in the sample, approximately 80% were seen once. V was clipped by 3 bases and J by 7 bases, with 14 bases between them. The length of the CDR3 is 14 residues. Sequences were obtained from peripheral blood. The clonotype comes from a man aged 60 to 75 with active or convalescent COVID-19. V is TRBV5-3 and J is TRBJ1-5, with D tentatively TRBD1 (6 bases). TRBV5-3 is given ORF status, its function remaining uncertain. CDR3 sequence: CARSYTGHRQPQHF. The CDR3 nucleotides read TGTGCCAGAAGCTATACGGGACATCGGCAGCCCCAGCATTTT.